The present TCR beta chain was sequenced within a study of cytomegalovirus exposure and HLA in healthy donors. The primer mix had 60 Vbeta and 13 Jbeta primers. The method was immunoSEQ multiplex PCR; TCRdb's version includes in-frame clones alone and lacks a portion of them. This table has some 140,000 clones, just under 80% appearing once. Trimming took 4 bases from V and 6 from J, leaving 15 bases between them. From germline, CDR1 is SGHAT and CDR2 FQDESV (reference sequence). This CDR3 region has 15 residues. Turning to this clone: What it recognizes is unknown.

Donors in the study were healthy people who gave bone marrow. General study points: The authors enumerated over 150 TCR beta chains as linked to cytomegalovirus. Previous analysis showed most TCR beta V segments were productive about 87% or about 30% of the time. TCR beta V- and J-gene trimming was later associated with a missense DCLRE1C variant.

Sequenced material: PBMCs. The clonotype comes from a woman in her late teens or twenties in good health and CMV-seronegative. This chain uses TRBV11-1 with TRBJ2-2; D possibly corresponds to TRBD2 (5 bases). CDR3 nucleotide sequence: TGTGCCAGCAGCTCCGGACTGCTAAGGGCCGGGGAGCTGTTTTTT. It codes for CASSSGLLRAGELFF.